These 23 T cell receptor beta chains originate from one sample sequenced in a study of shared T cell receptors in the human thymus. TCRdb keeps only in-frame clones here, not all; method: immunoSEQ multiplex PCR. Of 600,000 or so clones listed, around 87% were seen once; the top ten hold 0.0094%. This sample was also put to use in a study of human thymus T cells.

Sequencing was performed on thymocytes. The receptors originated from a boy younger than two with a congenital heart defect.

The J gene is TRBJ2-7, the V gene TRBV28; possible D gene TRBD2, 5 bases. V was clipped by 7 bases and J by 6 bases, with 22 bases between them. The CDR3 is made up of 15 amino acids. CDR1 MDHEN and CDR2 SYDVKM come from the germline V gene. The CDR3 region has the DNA TGTGCCAGCAAGACGAGGGTTGCCAGTCTAATCGAGCAGTACTTC. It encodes CASKTRVASLIEQYF.

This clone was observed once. CDR3 protein: CASSSAGGTHYGYTF. As DNA, the CDR3 is TGTGCCAGCAGCTCGGCGGGGGGGACCCACTATGGCTACACCTTC. J is TRBJ1-2 and V is TRBV13; weak D call: TRBD1 (5 bases). Germline CDR1 PRHDT, CDR2 FYEKMQ (reference sequence). The V end was cut by 4 bases, the J end by 3 bases, with 15 bases between. The CDR3 is 15 amino acids. Combining the CDR3 with reference TRBV13 and TRBJ1-2 gives the whole variable domain AAGVIQSPRHLIKEKRETATLKCYPIPRHDTVYWYQQGPGQDPQFLISFYEKMQSDKGSIPDRFSAQQFSDYHSELNMSSLELGDSALYFCASSSAGGTHYGYTFGSGTRLTVV.

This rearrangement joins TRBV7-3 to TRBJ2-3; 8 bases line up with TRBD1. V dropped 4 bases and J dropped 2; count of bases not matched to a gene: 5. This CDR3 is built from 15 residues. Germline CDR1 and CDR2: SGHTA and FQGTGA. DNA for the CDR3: TGTGCCAGCAGCTCCCAGGGGGCCCCCACAGATACGCAGTATTTT. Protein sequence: CASSSQGAPTDTQYF.

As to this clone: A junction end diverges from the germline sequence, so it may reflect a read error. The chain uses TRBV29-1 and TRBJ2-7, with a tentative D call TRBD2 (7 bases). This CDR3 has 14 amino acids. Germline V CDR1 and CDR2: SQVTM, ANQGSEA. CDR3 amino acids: CSVGGLTPPLRQEF. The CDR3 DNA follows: TGCAGCGTGGGGGGGCTTACCCCTCCTCTTCGGCAGGAGTTC.

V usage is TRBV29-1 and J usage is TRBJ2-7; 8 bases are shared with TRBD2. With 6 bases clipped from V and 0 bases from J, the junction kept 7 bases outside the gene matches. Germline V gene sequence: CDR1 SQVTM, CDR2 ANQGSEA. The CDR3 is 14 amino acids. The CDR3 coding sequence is TGCAGCGTCTCTGCCGGGACTAGCTCCTACGAGCAGTACTTC. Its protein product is CSVSAGTSSYEQYF.

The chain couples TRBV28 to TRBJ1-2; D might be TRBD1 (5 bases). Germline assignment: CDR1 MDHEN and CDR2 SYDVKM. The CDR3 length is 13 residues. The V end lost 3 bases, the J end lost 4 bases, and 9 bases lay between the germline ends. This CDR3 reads CASSFGGGYGYTF. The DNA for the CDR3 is TGTGCCAGCAGTTTCGGCGGGGGCTATGGCTACACCTTC.

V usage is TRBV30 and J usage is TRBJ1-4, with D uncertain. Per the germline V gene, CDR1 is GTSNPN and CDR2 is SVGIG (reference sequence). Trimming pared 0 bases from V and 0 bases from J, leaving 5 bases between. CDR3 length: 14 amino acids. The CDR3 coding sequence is TGTGCCTGGAGTGTTTCTGCAACTAATGAAAAACTGTTTTTT. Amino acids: CAWSVSATNEKLFF.

The CDR3 here is CASSGYRDRVYEQYF. CDR3 sequence (DNA): TGTGCCAGCAGCGGTTACCGGGACAGGGTCTACGAGCAGTACTTC. The chain employs TRBV5-8 and TRBJ2-7, with 9 bases fitting TRBD1. Per the germline V gene, CDR1 is SGHTS and CDR2 is YDEGEE. The CDR3 contains 15 residues. The V segment lost 4 bases and the J segment 3 bases; nucleotides outside the gene matches: 8. Using reference TRBV5-8 and TRBJ2-7 for the parts outside the CDR3, the full variable domain is EAGVTQSPTHLIKTRGQQATLRCSPISGHTSVYWYQQALGLGLQFLLWYDEGEERNRGNFPPRFSGRQFPNYSSELNVNALELEDSALYLCASSGYRDRVYEQYFGPGTRLTVT.

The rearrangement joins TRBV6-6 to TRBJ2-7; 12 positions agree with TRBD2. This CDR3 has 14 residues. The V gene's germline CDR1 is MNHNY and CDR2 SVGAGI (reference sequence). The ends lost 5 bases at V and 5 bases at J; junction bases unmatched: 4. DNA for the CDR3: TGTGCCAGCAGTACTAGCGGGAGGTTCCACGAGCAGTACTTC. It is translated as CASSTSGRFHEQYF.

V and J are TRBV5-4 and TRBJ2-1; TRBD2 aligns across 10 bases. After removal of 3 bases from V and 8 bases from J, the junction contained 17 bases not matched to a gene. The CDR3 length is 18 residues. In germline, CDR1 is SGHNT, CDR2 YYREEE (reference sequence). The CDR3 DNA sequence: TGTGCCAGCAGCTCCCTAGGGTTGATAGTAGCGGGAGGCGATGAGCAGTTCTTC. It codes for CASSSLGLIVAGGDEQFF.

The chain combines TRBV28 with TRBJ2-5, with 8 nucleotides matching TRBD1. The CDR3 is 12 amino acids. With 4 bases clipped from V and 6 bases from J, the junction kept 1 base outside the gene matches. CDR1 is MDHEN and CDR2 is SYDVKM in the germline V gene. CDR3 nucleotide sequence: TGTGCCAGCAGTTGGACAGGGAAGACCCAGTACTTC. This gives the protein CASSWTGKTQYF.

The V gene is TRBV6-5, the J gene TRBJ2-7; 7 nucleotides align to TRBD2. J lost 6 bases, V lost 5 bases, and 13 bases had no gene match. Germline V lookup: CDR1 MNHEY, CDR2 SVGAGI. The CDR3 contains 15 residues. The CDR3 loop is CASSTLGRESIEQYF. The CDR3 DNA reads TGTGCCAGCAGTACCCTCGGGCGGGAGAGTATCGAGCAGTACTTC.

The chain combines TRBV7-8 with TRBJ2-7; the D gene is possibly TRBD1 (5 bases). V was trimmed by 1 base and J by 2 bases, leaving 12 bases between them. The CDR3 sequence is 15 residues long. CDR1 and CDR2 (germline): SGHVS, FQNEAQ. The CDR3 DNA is TGTGCCAGCAGCTTAGGGTCAGGGAAACCCTACGAGCAGTACTTC. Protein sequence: CASSLGSGKPYEQYF.

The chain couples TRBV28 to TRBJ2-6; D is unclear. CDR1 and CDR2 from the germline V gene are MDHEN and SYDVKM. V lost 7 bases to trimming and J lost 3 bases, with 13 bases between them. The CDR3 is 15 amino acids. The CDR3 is CASTNSRFGANVLTF. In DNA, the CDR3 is TGTGCCAGCACCAACAGCAGATTTGGGGCCAACGTCCTGACTTTC.

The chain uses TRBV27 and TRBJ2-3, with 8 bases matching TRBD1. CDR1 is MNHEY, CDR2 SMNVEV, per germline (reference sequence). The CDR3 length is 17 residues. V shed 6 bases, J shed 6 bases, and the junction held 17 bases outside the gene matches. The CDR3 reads CASSYLDDRGKGDTQYF. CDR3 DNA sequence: TGTGCCAGCAGCTACCTAGACGACAGGGGCAAAGGTGATACGCAGTATTTT.

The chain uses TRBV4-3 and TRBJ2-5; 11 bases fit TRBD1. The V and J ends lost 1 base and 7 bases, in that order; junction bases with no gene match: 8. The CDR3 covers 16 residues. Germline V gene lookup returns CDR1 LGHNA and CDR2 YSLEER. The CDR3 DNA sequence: TGCGCCAGCAGCCAAGGGACAGGGGGCCGCCCGGGGACCCAGTACTTC. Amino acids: CASSQGTGGRPGTQYF.

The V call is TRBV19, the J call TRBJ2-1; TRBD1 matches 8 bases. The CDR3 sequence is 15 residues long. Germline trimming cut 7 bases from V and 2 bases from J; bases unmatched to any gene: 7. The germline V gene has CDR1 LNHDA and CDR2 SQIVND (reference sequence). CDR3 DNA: TGTGCCAGTATCACGGACAGGGAAGCCTACAATGAGCAGTTCTTC. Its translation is CASITDREAYNEQFF. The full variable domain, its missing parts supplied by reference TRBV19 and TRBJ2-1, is DGGITQSPKYLFRKEGQNVTLSCEQNLNHDAMYWYRQDPGQGLRLIYYSQIVNDFQKGDIAEGYSVSREKKESFPLTVTSAQKNPTAFYLCASITDREAYNEQFFGPGTRLTVL.

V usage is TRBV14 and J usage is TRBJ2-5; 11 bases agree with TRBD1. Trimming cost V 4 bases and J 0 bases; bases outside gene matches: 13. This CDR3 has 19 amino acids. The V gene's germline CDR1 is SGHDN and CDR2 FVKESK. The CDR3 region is CASSPSGTGGGRYQETQYF. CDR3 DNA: TGTGCCAGCAGCCCTTCCGGGACAGGGGGGGGACGGTACCAAGAGACCCAGTACTTC.

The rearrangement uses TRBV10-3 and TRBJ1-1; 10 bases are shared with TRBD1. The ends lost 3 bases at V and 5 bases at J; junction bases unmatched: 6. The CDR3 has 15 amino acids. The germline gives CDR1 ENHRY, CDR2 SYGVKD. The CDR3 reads CAISEGQGVWTEAFF. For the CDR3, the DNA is TGTGCCATCAGTGAAGGACAGGGGGTGTGGACTGAAGCTTTCTTT.

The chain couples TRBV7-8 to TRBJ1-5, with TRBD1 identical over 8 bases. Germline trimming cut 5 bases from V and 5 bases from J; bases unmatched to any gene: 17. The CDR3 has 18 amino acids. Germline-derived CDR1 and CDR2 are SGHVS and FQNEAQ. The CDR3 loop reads CASSEGGVKDRGDQPQHF. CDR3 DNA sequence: TGTGCCAGCAGCGAAGGAGGGGTGAAAGACAGGGGCGATCAGCCCCAGCATTTT.

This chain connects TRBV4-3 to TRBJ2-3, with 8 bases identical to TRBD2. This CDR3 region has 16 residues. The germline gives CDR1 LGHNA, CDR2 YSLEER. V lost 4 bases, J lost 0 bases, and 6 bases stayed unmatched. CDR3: CASSRLLAVSTDTQYF. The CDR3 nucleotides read TGCGCCAGCAGCCGCCTACTAGCGGTGAGCACAGATACGCAGTATTTT.

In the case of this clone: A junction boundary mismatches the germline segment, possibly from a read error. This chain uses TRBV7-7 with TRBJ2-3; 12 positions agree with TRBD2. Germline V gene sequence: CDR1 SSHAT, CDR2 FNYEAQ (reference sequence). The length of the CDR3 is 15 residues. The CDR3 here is CASSLLAGGTDTQYF. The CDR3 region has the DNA TGTGCTAGCAGCTTACTAGCGGGGGGTACAGATACGCAGTATTTT.

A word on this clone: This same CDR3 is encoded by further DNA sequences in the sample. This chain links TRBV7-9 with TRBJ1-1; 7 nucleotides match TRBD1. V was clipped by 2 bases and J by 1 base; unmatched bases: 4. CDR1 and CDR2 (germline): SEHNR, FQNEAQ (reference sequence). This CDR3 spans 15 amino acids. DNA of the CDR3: TGTGCCAGCAGCTTAAGGACAGGAGAGAACACTGAAGCTTTCTTT. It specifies CASSLRTGENTEAFF.